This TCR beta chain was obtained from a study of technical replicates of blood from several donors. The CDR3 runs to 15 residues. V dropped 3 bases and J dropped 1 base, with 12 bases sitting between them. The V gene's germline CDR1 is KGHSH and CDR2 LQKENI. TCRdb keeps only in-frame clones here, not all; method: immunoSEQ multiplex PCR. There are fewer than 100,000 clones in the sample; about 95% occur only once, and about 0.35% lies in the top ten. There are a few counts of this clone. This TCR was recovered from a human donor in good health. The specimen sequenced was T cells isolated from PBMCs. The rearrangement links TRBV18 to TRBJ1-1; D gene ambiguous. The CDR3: CASSPLGVRNTEAFF. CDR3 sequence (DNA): TGTGCCAGCTCACCTCTCGGAGTACGGAACACTGAAGCTTTCTTT.